This record concerns one T cell receptor (beta chain) sequence. The antigen it recognizes is unknown. No per-base quality is available; no much larger clone lies one base away. These data are taken from a study of T-cell memory formation after mild COVID-19 (dated by TCRdb to the early 2020s). Concerning the study at large: TCR sequence clusters from the two donors were largely donor specific. In a couple of donors, T-cell clones that expanded and contracted after mild COVID-19 were tracked by sequencing TCRalpha and TCRbeta repertoires over time. The cohort was made up of two young adult volunteers, one female and one male, who were previously healthy. Summary of the overall study and its limitations: Contracting CD4+ clones turned up mainly in the CM and EM memory subsets, whereas EMRA was where CD8+ clones were enriched. Balanced CD4/CD8 phenotypes were observed for clones contracting from day 15 to 85, whereas a bias towards CD4+ was observed for a second wave of clones expanding from day 15 to 37. Only a couple of mild cases were covered in the study, and larger cohorts including severe cases with pre-infection samples were considered necessary. The second-wave clones that peaked on day 37 were not confirmed to be SARS-CoV-2 specific. Some responding clones were detected in pre-infection memory, which suggested that pre-existing cross-reactive memory T cells had joined the SARS-CoV-2 response.

Instrument on record: Illumina NovaSeq 6000. Using 5'RACE with constant-segment primers, TCRalpha and TCRbeta cDNA libraries were constructed, with sample barcodes and unique molecular identifiers added in the process. Trizol reagent was used to extract RNA from every sample. Libraries were amplified in two PCR steps, with a second sample barcode and Illumina TruSeq adapters added in the second step. Libraries were sequenced on an Illumina NovaSeq with 2 x 150 bp paired-end reads. The study's own analysis went as follows. The reads were demultiplexed and collapsed into UMI-guided consensus sequences using migec v1.2.7. Using mixcr v2.1.11, UMI consensuses were aligned to TRA and TRB V and J templates and then assembled into clonotypes. A clonotype was counted as expanded or contracted only when both edgeR and NoisET called the clonotype significant, with the noise models trained on biological replicates. For edgeR calls, the thresholds were a false discovery rate-adjusted p below 0.01 and a log2 fold-change of 1. PCA with hierarchical clustering of max-normalized trajectories of the 1000 most abundant clonotypes was used as exploratory dynamics analysis. Separately sequenced CD4+ and CD8+ repertoires were used to assign a CD4 or CD8 phenotype to each responding clone. The public reads were run again by TCRdb, first through fastp at Q25 and then through MiXCR, and only productive beta chains were kept. Duplicate CDR3 protein sequences are folded into a single record with the most common DNA and genes. The V and J calls follow TCRdb's processing rather than the paper's. The sample profile shows about 290,000 distinct CDR3 sequences; 15% to 20% of them were found once. Jointly, the top ten make up 22% of the sample.

The CDR3 has 13 amino acids, counting the end cysteine and phenylalanine. The DNA shown is the 39-base CDR3, in frame from base 1. Cut back by 6 bases and 8 bases, the V and J ends lie 18 bases apart. Via the germline V gene, CDR1 is SGHDT and CDR2 YYEEEE. Ficoll-Paque density gradient centrifugation was the method used to isolate PBMCs. The specimen sequenced was PBMCs or a T cell subset sorted from them (not recorded which). Rearrangement joined TRBV5-6 to TRBJ2-7, with an unclear D gene assignment. The sequence was obtained from a man aged 18 to 29 who had mild COVID-19 (a few samples of this study predate the infection). The sample titles of this study are shuffled in the database, so cell type and time point are left out; the donor was told from shared clones. This receptor carries the CDR3 CASISWSGTQQYF. The nucleotides are TGTGCCAGCATCTCCTGGTCGGGCACCCAGCAGTACTTC.